This T cell receptor beta chain was retrieved from a study of T-cell memory formation after mild COVID-19. Remarks on this clonotype: Its antigen is not known.

In TCRdb, the 5' RACE reads were re-called with MiXCR into one record per CDR3 protein. The sample shows roughly 160,000 distinct CDR3 sequences, more than 9% of them seen only once. Overall study results and limits: Later expanders leaned toward CD4+, whereas clones contracting from day 15 to 85 were balanced CD4/CD8. Confirmation was lacking for SARS-CoV-2 specificity of second-wave clones that peaked on day 37.

Between the trimmed V and J ends, which lost 0 bases and 5 bases, there was a span of 17 bases. Per germline, CDR1 SGHRS and CDR2 YFSETQ. The CDR3 loop spans 16 amino acids. This clonotype was obtained from a man between 18 and 35 years old who had mild COVID-19 (a few samples of this study predate the infection). Cell type and time point are not known. The chain joins TRBV5-1 to TRBJ1-1; D ambiguous. The specimen was PBMCs or a T cell subset sorted from them (not recorded which). CDR3 region: CASSLEVLGMGTEAFF. CDR3 sequence (DNA): TGCGCCAGCAGCTTGGAGGTTCTGGGGATGGGGACTGAAGCTTTCTTT.